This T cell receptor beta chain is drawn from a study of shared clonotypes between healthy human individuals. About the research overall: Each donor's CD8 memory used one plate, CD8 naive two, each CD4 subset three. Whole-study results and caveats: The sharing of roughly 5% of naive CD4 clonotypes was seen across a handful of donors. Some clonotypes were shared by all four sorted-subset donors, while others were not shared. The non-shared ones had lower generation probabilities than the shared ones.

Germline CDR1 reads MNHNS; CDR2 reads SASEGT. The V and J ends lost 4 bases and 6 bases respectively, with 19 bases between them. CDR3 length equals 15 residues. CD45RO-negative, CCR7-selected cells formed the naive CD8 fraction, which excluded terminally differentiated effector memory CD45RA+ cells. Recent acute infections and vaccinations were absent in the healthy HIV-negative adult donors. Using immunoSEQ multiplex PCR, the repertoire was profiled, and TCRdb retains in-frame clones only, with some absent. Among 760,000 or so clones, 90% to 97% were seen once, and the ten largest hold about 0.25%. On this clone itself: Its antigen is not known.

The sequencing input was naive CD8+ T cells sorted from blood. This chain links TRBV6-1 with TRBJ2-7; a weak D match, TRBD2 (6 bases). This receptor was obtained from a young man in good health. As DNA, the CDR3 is TGTGCCAGCAGTGGAATCGCCGGGACTGGTTTCGAGCAGTACTTC. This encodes CASSGIAGTGFEQYF.